Listed here are 9 T cell receptor beta chains from one sample, sequenced in a study of blood T cells in healthy people across ages. A sample-barcoded 5' primer and a J-beta primer mix were used in a second PCR of about 7 to 12 cycles. TCRdb passed the 5' RACE reads through MiXCR, listing each CDR3 protein once. This sample carries around 1.1 million distinct CDR3 sequences, more than 30% of them seen once, and the ten largest clones take over 10%. Sequenced sample: blood. The origin of the receptors is a man younger than 35 in good health.

In nucleotides, the CDR3 is TGTGCCAGCAGTAAGACCGATCTTCAAAATCAGCCCCAGCATTTT. This translates into CASSKTDLQNQPQHF. The V call is TRBV6-2 or TRBV6-3, the J call TRBJ1-5; no definite D call. Trimming left V 5 bases short and J 4 bases short, with 15 bases between. The CDR3 sequence is 15 residues long. Germline-derived CDR1 and CDR2 are MNHEY and SVGEGT.

The V and J genes are TRBV25-1 and TRBJ2-3, with TRBD1 as a possible D gene (5 bases). Deletions cut 1 base from V and 1 base from J, with 9 bases between. CDR3 length: 15 residues. Looked up from germline, CDR1 is MGHDK and CDR2 is SYGVNS. CDR3 sequence: CASSEWGRGTDTQYF. CDR3 DNA: TGTGCCAGCAGTGAATGGGGCAGGGGCACAGATACGCAGTATTTT.

J is TRBJ2-3 and V is TRBV5-4, with D perhaps given as TRBD1 or TRBD2 (5 bases each). The V gene lost 6 bases and the J gene lost 5 bases, with 16 bases spanning the gap. The CDR3 is made up of 14 amino acids. CDR1 is SGHNT and CDR2 is YYREEE in the germline V gene (reference sequence). CDR3 region: CASNPGPAIDTQYF. The CDR3, as DNA: TGTGCCAGCAACCCGGGACCAGCGATAGATACGCAGTATTTT.

As for this clonotype: One junction end disagrees with the germline gene, perhaps due to a read error. The gene calls are TRBV4-2 and TRBJ1-2; TRBD1 is a possible D gene (5 bases). The V gene's germline CDR1 is LGHNA and CDR2 YNFKEQ. This CDR3 has 16 residues. CDR3 bases: TGTGCCAGCAGCCAGGGTACAGGATCTGCTAACTATGGCTGCACCTTC. Protein: CASSQGTGSANYGCTF.

CDR3 sequence reads: CSASRGRKTEAFF. CDR3 nucleotide sequence: TGCAGTGCTAGCCGTGGCAGAAAAACTGAAGCTTTCTTT. The V and J genes are TRBV20-1 and TRBJ1-1; no definite D call. This CDR3 comprises 13 residues. Germline V lookup: CDR1 DFQATT, CDR2 SNEGSKA (reference sequence). With 3 bases removed from V and 5 bases from J, the gap between germline ends came to 13 bases.

The J gene is TRBJ2-1, the V gene TRBV10-3; D may be TRBD1 (6 bases). CDR1 is ENHRY and CDR2 is SYGVKD in the germline V gene. Deletions cut 7 bases from V and 6 bases from J, with 10 bases between. The CDR3 loop spans 12 amino acids. The CDR3 nucleotides are TGTGCCATCACTGACAGGACCAATGAGCAGTTCTTC. Amino acid sequence: CAITDRTNEQFF.

Points on this clonotype: Germline is not matched at one junction end, which may reflect a read error. The chain recombines TRBV4-3 with TRBJ1-5, with a tentative D call TRBD1 (5 bases). The CDR3 runs 15 residues. Germline-derived CDR1 and CDR2 are LGHNA and YSLEER. As DNA, the CDR3 is TGCGCCAGCAGCCAATTTCAGGGATCCAATCGGCCCCAGCATTTT. It yields the protein CASSQFQGSNRPQHF.

This clonotype was seen only a few times. The rearrangement joins TRBV29-1 to TRBJ1-1; no firm D call. The V end was cut by 3 bases, the J end by 1 base, with 9 bases between. The CDR3 extends over 13 amino acids. The germline CDR1 and CDR2 sequences are SQVTM and ANQGSEA. The CDR3 coding sequence is TGCAGCGTTGACGGAGTGGGGAACACTGAAGCTTTCTTT. Amino acids: CSVDGVGNTEAFF.

This clonotype was seen a few times. V and J are TRBV7-9 and TRBJ2-6, with D unclear. V lost 1 base to trimming and J lost 0 bases, with 10 bases between them. Per the germline V gene, CDR1 is SEHNR and CDR2 is FQNEAQ (reference sequence). This CDR3 region has 17 residues. The CDR3 region is CASSLVGGLSGANVLTF. The CDR3 nucleotides are TGTGCCAGCAGCTTAGTGGGCGGCCTCTCTGGGGCCAACGTCCTGACTTTC. Full variable domain (missing parts from reference TRBV7-9 and TRBJ2-6): DTGVSQNPRHKITKRGQNVTFRCDPISEHNRLYWYRQTLGQGPEFLTYFQNEAQLEKSRLLSDRFSAERPKGSFSTLEIQRTEQGDSAMYLCASSLVGGLSGANVLTFGAGSRLTVL.